This T cell receptor (beta chain) was retrieved from a study of blood T cells in healthy people across ages. Notes on the study in general: A greater number of naive CD4+ cells and higher diversity distinguished long-lived donors from aged donors.

The CDR3 consists of 12 residues. Trimming took 2 bases from V and 9 from J, leaving 10 bases between them. CDR1 is MNHEY and CDR2 is SVGEGT in the germline V gene. Concerning this clonotype itself: The antigen remains unidentified.

With a J-beta primer mix and a sample-barcoded 5' primer, a second PCR ran about 7 to 11 cycles. Every cDNA molecule bore a tag from a template-switch adaptor containing 12 random nucleotides. All samples gave at least 2.5 million CDR3-containing paired-end reads. TCRdb itself ran the 5' RACE reads through MiXCR, one entry per CDR3 protein. The table has 800,000 to 950,000 distinct CDR3 sequences, roughly 48% seen once. Collection of roughly 10 milliliters of peripheral blood was performed for each donor. The specimen was blood. The receptor was isolated from a man aged 30-40 years in good health. This chain links TRBV6-2 or TRBV6-3 with TRBJ2-5, with D hard to call. In nucleotides, the CDR3 is TGTGCCAGCAGTTACGAGGTGTGGGCCCAGTACTTC. Translated: CASSYEVWAQYF.